A single sample gave rise to the 22 T cell receptor beta chains below, sequenced in a study of blood T cell repertoires in COVID-19. Some clones are missing from TCRdb's copy, which holds only in-frame ones; the method was immunoSEQ multiplex PCR. Among fewer than 150,000 clones, 70% to 80% were seen once, and the ten largest hold around 6.6%. The sequenced sample consisted of peripheral blood. These receptors were obtained from a man between 65 and 80 years old with acute or convalescent COVID-19.

This chain joins TRBV21-1 and TRBJ2-1; the table gives TRBD2 as D, unverified against the DNA. TRBV21-1 is termed a pseudogene. This CDR3 spans 18 amino acids. The CDR3 DNA follows: TGTGCCAGCAGCAAATGGTATTCCGAAACTAGCGGGGGCAATGAGCAGTTCTTC. Amino acids: CASSKWYSETSGGNEQFF.

The chain joins TRBV13 to TRBJ2-1; 8 bases agree with TRBD2. The CDR3 covers 14 residues. Germline lookup yields CDR1 PRHDT and CDR2 FYEKMQ (reference sequence). V was pared by 7 bases and J by 8 bases, with 10 bases of the junction left unmatched. The CDR3 DNA reads as TGTGCCAGCACCAAGGCGGGGGGTGCTTATGAGCAGTTCTTC. Amino acids: CASTKAGGAYEQFF.

The chain links TRBV4-1 to TRBJ2-5, with TRBD2 as a possible D gene (5 bases). Trimming pared 5 bases from V and 5 bases from J, leaving 15 bases between. Germline V gives CDR1 MGHRA, CDR2 YSYEKL. This CDR3 spans 14 amino acids. The CDR3 DNA is TGCGCCAGCAGCTCGGACTCAAACAAGGAGACCCAGTACTTC. Its protein product is CASSSDSNKETQYF.

CDR3 DNA: TGTGCCAGCAAACAGGGGGTGAGCACAGATACGCAGTATTTT. This translates into CASKQGVSTDTQYF. The chain recombines TRBV19 with TRBJ2-3, with TRBD1 matching 8 bases. Germline values: CDR1 LNHDA, CDR2 SQIVND (reference sequence). With 9 bases clipped from V and 0 bases from J, the junction kept 5 bases outside the gene matches. The CDR3 runs to 14 residues.

This chain connects TRBV19 to TRBJ2-1; possibly TRBD2 for D (6 bases). This CDR3 contains 14 residues. Germline CDR1 reads LNHDA; CDR2 reads SQIVND (reference sequence). V dropped 3 bases and J dropped 6 bases, with 12 bases sitting between them. As DNA, the CDR3 is TGTGCCAGTAGTATGTCGGGAGTTGGCAATGAGCAGTTCTTC. Amino acid sequence: CASSMSGVGNEQFF.

This chain uses TRBV5-1 with TRBJ2-5; unclear D gene. The V end was cut by 0 bases, the J end by 2 bases, with 11 bases between. Per the germline V gene, CDR1 is SGHRS and CDR2 is YFSETQ. This CDR3 has 15 amino acids. The CDR3 DNA is TGCGCCAGCAGCTTGGGAACAGTTTTACAAGAGACCCAGTACTTC. Amino acid sequence: CASSLGTVLQETQYF.

CDR3 nucleotides: TGCGCCAGCAGCTTGGACTCAGGCGGGTTCTACAATGAGCAGTTCTTC. Translation: CASSLDSGGFYNEQFF. The genes are TRBV5-1 and TRBJ2-1; D possibly corresponds to TRBD2 (5 bases). This CDR3 comprises 16 residues. Germline CDR1 is SGHRS and CDR2 is YFSETQ. V dropped 0 bases and J dropped 3 bases, with 13 bases sitting between them.

Remarks on this clone: This sample includes further DNA sequences coding for the same CDR3. The chain combines TRBV5-1 with TRBJ1-1, with 7 nucleotides matching TRBD1. Germline lookup yields CDR1 SGHRS and CDR2 YFSETQ. V was pared by 0 bases and J by 5 bases, with 1 base of the junction left unmatched. This CDR3 has 13 residues. DNA for the CDR3: TGCGCCAGCAGCTTGGAACAGGGGACTGAAGCTTTCTTT. Its protein is CASSLEQGTEAFF.

This chain connects TRBV15 to TRBJ2-5, with D possibly being TRBD1 (6 bases). The CDR3 loop spans 14 amino acids. Germline V CDR1 and CDR2: LNHNV, YYDKDF (reference sequence). V shed 5 bases and J shed 2 bases, with 12 bases lying between them. CDR3 loop: CATSPRTVQETQYF. The DNA for the CDR3 is TGTGCCACCAGCCCCCGGACAGTACAAGAGACCCAGTACTTC.

The CDR3 is CASNLPRGVTDTQYF. CDR3 sequence (DNA): TGTGCCAGCAACCTCCCGCGGGGGGTCACAGATACGCAGTATTTT. This sequence joins TRBV7-9 and TRBJ2-3; 8 bases agree with TRBD2. There are 15 residues in the CDR3. V dropped 7 bases and J dropped 2; count of bases not matched to a gene: 8. Germline CDR1 is SEHNR and CDR2 is FQNEAQ (reference sequence).

This chain joins TRBV7-9 and TRBJ1-1; the match to TRBD1 covers 12 bases. V lost 4 bases and J lost 8; bases outside the gene matches: 5. Germline V gene sequence: CDR1 SEHNR, CDR2 FQNEAQ (reference sequence). The CDR3 has 14 amino acids. The CDR3 region is CASSWDRGPEEAFF. DNA of the CDR3: TGTGCCAGCAGCTGGGACAGGGGGCCGGAAGAAGCTTTCTTT.

The chain joins TRBV5-5 to TRBJ1-1, with D hard to call. The CDR3 is 12 residues long. CDR1 SGHKS and CDR2 YYEKEE come from the germline V gene (reference sequence). V lost 4 bases and J 5 bases, leaving 9 bases between the germline ends. CDR3 in DNA: TGTGCCAGCAGCCACACCGGGACTGAAGCTTTCTTT. It yields the protein CASSHTGTEAFF.

Only one count was recorded for this clone. The chain employs TRBV5-4 and TRBJ2-3; weak D call: TRBD2 (5 bases). V lost 2 bases and J lost 11, with 12 bases in between. CDR3 length: 12 residues. Germline CDR1 and CDR2: SGHNT and YYREEE (reference sequence). CDR3 sequence reads: CASSFGVYGQYF. The CDR3 DNA sequence: TGTGCCAGCAGCTTCGGGGTATACGGGCAGTATTTT.

This clone has only one observation. The gene calls are TRBV19 and TRBJ1-6, with D possibly matching TRBD1 (5 bases). V gave up 10 bases and J gave up 9 bases, with 16 bases separating them. Germline values: CDR1 LNHDA, CDR2 SQIVND (reference sequence). The CDR3 length is 13 residues. The CDR3: CATRRGTGSPLHF. CDR3 nucleotide sequence: TGTGCCACCCGGCGGGGGACGGGTTCACCCCTCCACTTT.

This chain connects TRBV5-4 to TRBJ1-1, with D unclear. Trimming took off 0 bases at V and 1 base at J, with 10 bases between the two ends. Germline loops: CDR1 SGHNT, CDR2 YYREEE (reference sequence). The CDR3 loop spans 15 amino acids. CDR3 sequence reads: CASSLDLAGNTEAFF. As DNA, the CDR3 is TGTGCCAGCAGCTTGGATCTAGCCGGGAACACTGAAGCTTTCTTT.

This clone came up a few times. J is TRBJ2-7 and V is TRBV5-6, with a tentative D call TRBD1 (5 bases). Trimming removed 2 bases from V and 6 bases from J, with 12 bases in between. The CDR3 has 13 residues. The germline V gene has CDR1 SGHDT and CDR2 YYEEEE. Here the CDR3 DNA reads TGTGCCAGCAGCTTTCAAGGGGTTGCCGAGCAGTACTTC. This codes for CASSFQGVAEQYF. Complete variable domain (other parts from reference TRBV5-6 and TRBJ2-7): DAGVTQSPTHLIKTRGQQVTLRCSPKSGHDTVSWYQQALGQGPQFIFQYYEEEERQRGNFPDRFSGHQFPNYSSELNVNALLLGDSALYLCASSFQGVAEQYFGPGTRLTVT.

This chain uses TRBV5-1 with TRBJ2-7; no firm D call. This CDR3 is 16 amino acids long. The V and J ends lost 0 bases and 0 bases respectively, with 13 bases between them. Germline CDR1 is SGHRS and CDR2 is YFSETQ. The CDR3 DNA reads as TGCGCCAGCAGCTTGGGAGGTGACTCCGGCTCCTACGAGCAGTACTTC. Translating it yields CASSLGGDSGSYEQYF.

The rearrangement uses TRBV7-3 and TRBJ2-1; 9 nucleotides align to TRBD2. The J segment lost 4 bases and the V segment lost 5 bases, leaving 6 bases of the junction unmatched. CDR1 is SGHTA and CDR2 is FQGTGA in the germline V gene. The CDR3 runs to 15 residues. CDR3 in amino acids: CASSPLAGDYNEQFF. The CDR3 DNA follows: TGTGCCAGCAGCCCTTTAGCGGGGGATTACAATGAGCAGTTCTTC.

This sequence joins TRBV5-1 and TRBJ2-3, with D perhaps TRBD2 (7 bases). This CDR3 comprises 16 residues. The germline V gene encodes CDR1 SGHRS and CDR2 YFSETQ. V lost 4 bases and J lost 2, with 17 bases in between. The CDR3 DNA follows: TGCGCCAGCAGCAATCTCGGGAGGACAGCCACAGATACGCAGTATTTT. Residues: CASSNLGRTATDTQYF.

This sequence joins TRBV5-1 and TRBJ2-2; 10 nucleotides agree with TRBD2. This CDR3 has 14 residues. The J segment lost 6 bases and the V segment lost 3 bases, leaving 2 bases of the junction unmatched. Germline CDR1 SGHRS, CDR2 YFSETQ. CDR3 in amino acids: CASSSSGSSGELFF. The CDR3 coding sequence is TGCGCCAGCAGCTCTAGCGGGAGCTCCGGGGAGCTGTTTTTT.

V gene TRBV27 combines with J gene TRBJ2-6; D remains unclear. The length of the CDR3 is 17 residues. Trimming cost V 5 bases and J 0 bases, with 14 bases left between them. In germline, CDR1 is MNHEY, CDR2 SMNVEV (reference sequence). CDR3 residues: CASSHYSLGSGANVLTF. The CDR3 nucleotides read TGTGCCAGCAGTCATTACAGCCTCGGCTCTGGGGCCAACGTCCTGACTTTC.

The chain has TRBV6-5 and TRBJ2-7; no clear D. The CDR3 consists of 16 residues. V lost 0 bases, J lost 0 bases, and 12 bases lay in between. From germline, CDR1 is MNHEY and CDR2 SVGAGI. CDR3 nucleotides: TGTGCCAGCAGTTACTCATGGCAGGCCAGCTCCTACGAGCAGTACTTC. Amino acid sequence: CASSYSWQASSYEQYF.